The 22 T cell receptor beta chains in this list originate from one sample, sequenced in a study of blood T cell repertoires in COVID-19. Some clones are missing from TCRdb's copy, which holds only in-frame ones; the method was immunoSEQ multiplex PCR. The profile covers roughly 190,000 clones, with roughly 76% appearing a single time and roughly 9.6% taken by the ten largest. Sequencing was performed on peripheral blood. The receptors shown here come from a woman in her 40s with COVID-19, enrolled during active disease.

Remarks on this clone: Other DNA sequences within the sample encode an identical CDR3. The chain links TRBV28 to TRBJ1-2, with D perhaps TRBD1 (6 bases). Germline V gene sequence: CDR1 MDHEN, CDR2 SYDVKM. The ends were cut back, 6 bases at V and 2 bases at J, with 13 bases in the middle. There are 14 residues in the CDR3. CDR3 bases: TGTGCCAGCAGCCTACAGGGTTTCAACTATGGCTACACCTTC. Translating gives CASSLQGFNYGYTF.

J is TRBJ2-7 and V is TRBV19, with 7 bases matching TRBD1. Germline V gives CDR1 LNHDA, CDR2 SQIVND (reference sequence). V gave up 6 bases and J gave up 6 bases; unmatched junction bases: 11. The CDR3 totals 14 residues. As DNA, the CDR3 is TGTGCCAGTAGCCCACCCGGGACAGTTTTCGAGCAGTACTTC. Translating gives CASSPPGTVFEQYF.

The CDR3, as DNA: TGTGCCAGCAGCTTGGGAGCCGGGGAGCTGTTTTTT. It specifies CASSLGAGELFF. The chain employs TRBV11-3 and TRBJ2-2; D possibly corresponds to TRBD2 (5 bases). CDR1 SGHNT and CDR2 YENEEA come from the germline V gene. The germline V and J ends were trimmed by 3 bases and 6 bases, with 5 bases remaining between them. CDR3 length equals 12 residues.

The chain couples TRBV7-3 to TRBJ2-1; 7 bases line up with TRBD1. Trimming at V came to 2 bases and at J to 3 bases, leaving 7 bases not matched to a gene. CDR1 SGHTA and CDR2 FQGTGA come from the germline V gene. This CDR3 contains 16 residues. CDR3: CASSLFTGAYYNEQFF. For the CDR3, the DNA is TGTGCCAGCAGCTTATTTACAGGGGCCTACTACAATGAGCAGTTCTTC.

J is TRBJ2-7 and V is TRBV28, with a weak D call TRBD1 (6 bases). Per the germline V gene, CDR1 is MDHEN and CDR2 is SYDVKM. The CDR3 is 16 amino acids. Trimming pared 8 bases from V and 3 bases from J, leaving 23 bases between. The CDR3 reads CASGPQGGFRHYEQYF. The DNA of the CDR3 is TGTGCCAGCGGACCACAGGGTGGCTTTAGACACTACGAGCAGTACTTC.

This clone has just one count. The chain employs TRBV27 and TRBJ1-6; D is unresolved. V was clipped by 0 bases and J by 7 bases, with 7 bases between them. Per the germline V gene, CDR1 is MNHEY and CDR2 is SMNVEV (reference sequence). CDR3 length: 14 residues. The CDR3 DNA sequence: TGTGCCAGCAGTTTATCGTTCAGGAATTCACCCCTCCACTTT. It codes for CASSLSFRNSPLHF.

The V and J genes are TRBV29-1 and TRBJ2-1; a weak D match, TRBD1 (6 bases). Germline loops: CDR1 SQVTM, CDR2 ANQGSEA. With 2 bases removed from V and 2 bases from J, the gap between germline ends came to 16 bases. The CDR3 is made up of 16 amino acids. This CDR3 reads CSVEFYLQGTYNEQFF. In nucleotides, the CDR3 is TGCAGCGTTGAATTTTATCTACAGGGAACCTACAATGAGCAGTTCTTC.

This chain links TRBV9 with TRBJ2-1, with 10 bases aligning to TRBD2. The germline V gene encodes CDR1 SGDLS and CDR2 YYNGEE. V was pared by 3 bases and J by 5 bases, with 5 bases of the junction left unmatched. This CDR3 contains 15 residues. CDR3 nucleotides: TGTGCCAGCAGCGCCCGGACTAGCGGAAACAATGAGCAGTTCTTC. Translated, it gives CASSARTSGNNEQFF. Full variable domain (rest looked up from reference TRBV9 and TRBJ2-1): DSGVTQTPKHLITATGQRVTLRCSPRSGDLSVYWYQQSLDQGLQFLIQYYNGEERAKGNILERFSAQQFPDLHSELNLSSLELGDSALYFCASSARTSGNNEQFFGPGTRLTVL.

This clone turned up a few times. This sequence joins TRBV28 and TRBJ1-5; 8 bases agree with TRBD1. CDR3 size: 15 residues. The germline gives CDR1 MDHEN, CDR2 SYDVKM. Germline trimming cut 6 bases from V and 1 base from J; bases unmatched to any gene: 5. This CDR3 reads CASRARTGSNQPQHF. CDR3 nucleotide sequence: TGTGCCAGCAGAGCAAGGACAGGGAGCAATCAGCCCCAGCATTTT.

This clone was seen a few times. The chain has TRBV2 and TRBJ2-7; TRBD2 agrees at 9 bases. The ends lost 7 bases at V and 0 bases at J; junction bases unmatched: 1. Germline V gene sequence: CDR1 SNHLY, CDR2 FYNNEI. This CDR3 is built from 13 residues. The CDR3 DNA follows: TGTGCCAGCACTAGCGGGAACTCCTACGAGCAGTACTTC. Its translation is CASTSGNSYEQYF.

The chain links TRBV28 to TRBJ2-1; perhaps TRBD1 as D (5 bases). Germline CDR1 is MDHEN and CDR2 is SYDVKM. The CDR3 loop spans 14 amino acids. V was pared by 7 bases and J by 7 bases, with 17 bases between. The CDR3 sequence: CASTLGAAWNEQFF. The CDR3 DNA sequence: TGTGCCAGCACCCTAGGGGCGGCTTGGAATGAGCAGTTCTTC.

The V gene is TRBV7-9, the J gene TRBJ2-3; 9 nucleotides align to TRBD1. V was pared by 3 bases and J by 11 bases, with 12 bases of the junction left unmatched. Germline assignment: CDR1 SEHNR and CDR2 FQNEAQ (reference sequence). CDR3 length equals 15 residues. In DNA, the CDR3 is TGTGCCAGCAGCTTTATTCATGGAGGGGGACAGGGGCAGTATTTT. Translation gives CASSFIHGGGQGQYF.

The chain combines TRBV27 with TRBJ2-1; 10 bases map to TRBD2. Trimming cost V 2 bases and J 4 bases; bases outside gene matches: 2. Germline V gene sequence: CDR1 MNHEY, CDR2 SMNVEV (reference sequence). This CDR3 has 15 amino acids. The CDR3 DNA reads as TGTGCCAGCAGTTTAGGTAGCGGGAGGTACAATGAGCAGTTCTTC. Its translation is CASSLGSGRYNEQFF.

The CDR3 DNA sequence: TGTGCCAGCAGCTCCCGGACTAGCGGGGTTATAAATGAGCAGTTCTTC. As protein: CASSSRTSGVINEQFF. The J gene is TRBJ2-1, the V gene TRBV11-3; 12 bases are shared with TRBD2. The CDR3 is made up of 16 amino acids. Trimming removed 4 bases from V and 7 bases from J; junction bases left unmatched: 8. The germline V gene has CDR1 SGHNT and CDR2 YENEEA. The complete variable domain, with remaining parts taken from reference TRBV11-3 and TRBJ2-1, reads EAGVVQSPRYKIIEKKQPVAFWCNPISGHNTLYWYLQNLGQGPELLIRYENEEAVDDSQLPKDRFSAERLKGVDSTLKIQPAELGDSAVYLCASSSRTSGVINEQFFGPGTRLTVL.

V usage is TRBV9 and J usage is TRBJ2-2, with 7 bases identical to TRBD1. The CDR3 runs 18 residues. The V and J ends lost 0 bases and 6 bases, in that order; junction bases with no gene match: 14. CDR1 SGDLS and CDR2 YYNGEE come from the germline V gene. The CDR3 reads CASSVVSRLTGSSGELFF. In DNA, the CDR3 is TGTGCCAGCAGCGTAGTCAGTAGATTGACAGGGTCATCCGGGGAGCTGTTTTTT.

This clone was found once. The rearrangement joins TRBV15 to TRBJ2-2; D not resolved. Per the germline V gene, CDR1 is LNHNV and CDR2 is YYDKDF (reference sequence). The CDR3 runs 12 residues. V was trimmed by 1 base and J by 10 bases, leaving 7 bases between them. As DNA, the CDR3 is TGTGCCACCAGCAGAGGTGAGGAGGAGCTGTTTTTT. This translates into CATSRGEEELFF.

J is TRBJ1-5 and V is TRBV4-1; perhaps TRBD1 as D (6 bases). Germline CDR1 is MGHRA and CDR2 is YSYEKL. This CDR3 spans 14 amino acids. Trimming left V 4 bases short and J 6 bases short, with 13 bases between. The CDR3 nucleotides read TGCGCCAGCAGCCGCTACCAGGGGTCTCAGCCCCAGCATTTT. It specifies CASSRYQGSQPQHF.

CDR3 nucleotide sequence: TGTGCCAGCAGCCTCCGACAGGGGTGGACCGGGGAGCTGTTTTTT. Its protein is CASSLRQGWTGELFF. The chain couples TRBV7-2 to TRBJ2-2, with 8 bases matching TRBD1. Germline values: CDR1 SGHTA, CDR2 FQGNSA. CDR3 size: 15 residues. With V trimmed by 5 bases and J by 5 bases, 7 bases remained unmatched. Using reference TRBV7-2 and TRBJ2-2 for the parts outside the CDR3, the full variable domain is GAGVSQSPSNKVTEKGKDVELRCDPISGHTALYWYRQSLGQGLEFLIYFQGNSAPDKSGLPSDRFSAERTGGSVSTLTIQRTQQEDSAVYLCASSLRQGWTGELFFGEGSRLTVL.

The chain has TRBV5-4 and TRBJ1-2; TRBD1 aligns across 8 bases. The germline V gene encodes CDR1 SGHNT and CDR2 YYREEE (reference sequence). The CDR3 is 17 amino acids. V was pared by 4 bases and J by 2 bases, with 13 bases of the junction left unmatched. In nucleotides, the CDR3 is TGTGCCAGCAGCGGCGGTACCCGACAGGGGTCCAACTATGGCTACACCTTC. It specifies CASSGGTRQGSNYGYTF.

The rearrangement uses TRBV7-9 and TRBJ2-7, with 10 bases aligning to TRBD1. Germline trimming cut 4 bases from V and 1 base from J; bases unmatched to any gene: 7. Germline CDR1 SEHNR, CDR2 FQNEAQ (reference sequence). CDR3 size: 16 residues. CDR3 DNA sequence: TGTGCCAGCAGCTCGGCCGGGACAGGGGCGTCCTACGAGCAGTACTTC. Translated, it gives CASSSAGTGASYEQYF.

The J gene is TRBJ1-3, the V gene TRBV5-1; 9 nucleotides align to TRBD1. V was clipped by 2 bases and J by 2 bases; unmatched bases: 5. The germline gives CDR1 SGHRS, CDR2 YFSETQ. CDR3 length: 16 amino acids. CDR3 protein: CASSLPGTGTGNTIYF. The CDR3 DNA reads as TGCGCCAGCAGCTTACCCGGGACAGGGACTGGAAACACCATATATTTT.

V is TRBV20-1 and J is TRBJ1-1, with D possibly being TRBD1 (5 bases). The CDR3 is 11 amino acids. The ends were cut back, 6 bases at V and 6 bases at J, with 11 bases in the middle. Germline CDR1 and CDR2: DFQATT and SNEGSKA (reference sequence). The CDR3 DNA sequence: TGCAGTGCGGGGGGAGGGTCTGAAGCTTTCTTT. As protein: CSAGGGSEAFF.